The 21 T cell receptor beta chains presented below share a single source sample, sequenced in a study of T-cell reconstitution after alpha-beta-depleted transplantation in children. Unique molecular identifiers were used in preparing the TCRbeta library. MiXCR was run by TCRdb on the PCR reads, yielding one entry per CDR3 protein. The sample shows 300,000 or so distinct CDR3 sequences, over 8% of them seen only once. Source: PBMCs from the stem cell graft donor, taken from the stem cell graft. The receptors were gathered from a human donor who donated a stem cell graft to a child with SCID.

The rearrangement joins TRBV20-1 to TRBJ1-2, with TRBD1 matching over 7 bases. Germline-derived CDR1 and CDR2 are DFQATT and SNEGSKA (reference sequence). The V gene end was trimmed by 5 bases and the J gene end by 0 bases; junction bases not matched to a gene: 9. This CDR3 has 15 residues. CDR3 bases: TGCAGTGCTTCCCCGACAGGGAGTGCTAACTATGGCTACACCTTC. This codes for CSASPTGSANYGYTF.

The gene calls are TRBV18 and TRBJ2-4, with TRBD2 matching 7 bases. The CDR3 spans 15 residues. Germline V CDR1 and CDR2: KGHSH, LQKENI. V shed 3 bases, J shed 6 bases, and the junction held 8 bases outside the gene matches. The CDR3: CASSPPSGGGNIQYF. The CDR3 region has the DNA TGTGCCAGCTCACCCCCCTCAGGCGGGGGAAACATTCAGTACTTC.

This clonotype was counted between two and nine times. The chain has TRBV5-1 and TRBJ2-5, with 11 bases matching TRBD2. CDR3 size: 16 residues. CDR1 is SGHRS and CDR2 is YFSETQ in the germline V gene. V lost 5 bases to trimming and J lost 1 base; unmatched junction nucleotides: 7. The CDR3 DNA reads as TGCGCCAGCAGGGCTAGCGGGGGGATACCCCAAGAGACCCAGTACTTC. Its translation is CASRASGGIPQETQYF.

This clonotype was detected many times. The V gene is TRBV28, the J gene TRBJ2-1; no firm D call. V shed 8 bases and J shed 4 bases, with 15 bases lying between them. Germline CDR1 reads MDHEN; CDR2 reads SYDVKM. The CDR3 is made up of 14 amino acids. DNA for the CDR3: TGTGCCAGCTCAAGTGGGCAGTCGTACAATGAGCAGTTCTTC. Translating gives CASSSGQSYNEQFF.

In this sample, this clonotype turned up a few times. The chain recombines TRBV28 with TRBJ2-1; TRBD1 might be the D (6 bases). V lost 5 bases to trimming and J lost 1 base, with 9 bases between them. The V gene's germline CDR1 is MDHEN and CDR2 SYDVKM. This CDR3 region has 14 residues. The CDR3 protein is CASSPDRSYNEQFF. CDR3 coding DNA: TGTGCCAGCAGTCCTGACAGGTCCTACAATGAGCAGTTCTTC. The variable domain in full, with the rest retrieved from reference TRBV28 and TRBJ2-1, is DVKVTQSSRYLVKRTGEKVFLECVQDMDHENMFWYRQDPGLGLRLIYFSYDVKMKEKGDIPEGYSVSREKKERFSLILESASTNQTSMYLCASSPDRSYNEQFFGPGTRLTVL.

The sample holds a few counts of this clonotype. The J gene is TRBJ1-2, the V gene TRBV7-9; possible D gene TRBD1, 6 bases. The CDR3 has 14 amino acids. Germline V gene data show CDR1 as SEHNR and CDR2 as FQNEAQ (reference sequence). V dropped 5 bases and J dropped 6 bases, with 16 bases sitting between them. CDR3 in amino acids: CASSTAGTMHGYTF. The CDR3 region has the DNA TGTGCCAGCAGCACCGCCGGGACAATGCATGGCTACACCTTC.

This clonotype has only a few counts. CDR3 loop: CASSQGGNSYNEQFF. CDR3 nucleotide sequence: TGTGCCAGCAGTCAGGGCGGGAACTCCTACAATGAGCAGTTCTTC. V and J are TRBV12-3 or TRBV12-4 and TRBJ2-1, with a possible D match to TRBD2 (6 bases). This CDR3 contains 15 residues. The germline V and J ends were trimmed by 5 bases and 0 bases, with 11 bases remaining between them.

This clonotype was recorded a few times. This chain links TRBV4-1 with TRBJ1-4; no firm D call. Germline V gene data show CDR1 as MGHRA and CDR2 as YSYEKL. The V gene lost 4 bases and the J gene lost 0 bases, with 15 bases spanning the gap. The CDR3 loop spans 17 amino acids. The CDR3 nucleotides are TGCGCCAGCAGCCTCCGCCTGGCGGCAGCAACTAATGAAAAACTGTTTTTT. This sequence encodes CASSLRLAAATNEKLFF.

This clonotype was counted a few times. The chain uses TRBV7-9 and TRBJ2-2; TRBD1 might be the D (5 bases). This CDR3 is 14 amino acids long. From germline, CDR1 is SEHNR and CDR2 FQNEAQ (reference sequence). V gave up 8 bases and J gave up 1 base, with 11 bases separating them. Here the CDR3 DNA reads TGTGCCAGCTGCGACAGCCTGAACACCGGGGAGCTGTTTTTT. Protein product: CASCDSLNTGELFF.

The chain combines TRBV10-3 with TRBJ2-2, with TRBD2 identical over 7 bases. CDR3 size: 15 residues. V shed 6 bases, J shed 1 base, and the junction held 5 bases outside the gene matches. Germline V gene sequence: CDR1 ENHRY, CDR2 SYGVKD. The CDR3 region is CAIRTGGGNTGELFF. In DNA form, the CDR3 reads TGTGCCATCAGGACTGGCGGGGGGAACACCGGGGAGCTGTTTTTT.

The table lists this clonotype with a few counts. The chain is built from TRBV7-9 and TRBJ2-1; 9 positions match TRBD2. CDR3 length equals 16 residues. The J segment lost 4 bases and the V segment lost 5 bases, leaving 9 bases of the junction unmatched. Germline CDR1 reads SEHNR; CDR2 reads FQNEAQ (reference sequence). CDR3 nucleotide sequence: TGTGCCAGCAGCCCCCCCGGGACTAGCAGGTACAATGAGCAGTTCTTC. Translating it yields CASSPPGTSRYNEQFF.

The gene calls are TRBV7-2 and TRBJ2-2; 7 positions match TRBD2. CDR1 SGHTA and CDR2 FQGNSA come from the germline V gene. Germline trimming cut 5 bases from V and 2 bases from J; bases unmatched to any gene: 5. The CDR3 length is 15 residues. CDR3 sequence (DNA): TGTGCCAGCAGCATGACTAGCAAAAACACCGGGGAGCTGTTTTTT. This encodes CASSMTSKNTGELFF.

This clonotype was seen more than once but under ten times. V usage is TRBV5-1 and J usage is TRBJ2-7, with D unresolved. This CDR3 spans 14 amino acids. V gave up 0 bases and J gave up 4 bases, with 11 bases separating them. The germline V gene encodes CDR1 SGHRS and CDR2 YFSETQ. The CDR3 region is CASSLEVPYYEQYF. The CDR3 DNA reads TGCGCCAGCAGCTTGGAGGTTCCCTATTACGAGCAGTACTTC.

Many counts were recorded for this clonotype. This sequence joins TRBV29-1 and TRBJ2-3; D might be TRBD1 (6 bases). CDR1 SQVTM and CDR2 ANQGSEA come from the germline V gene. The ends were cut back, 4 bases at V and 3 bases at J, with 20 bases in the middle. The CDR3 is made up of 16 amino acids. The CDR3 loop is CSVANDRTLKTDTQYF. CDR3 coding DNA: TGCAGCGTTGCAAATGACAGGACCCTTAAGACAGATACGCAGTATTTT.

The rearrangement links TRBV5-1 to TRBJ2-5; no definite D call. CDR3 length: 12 residues. Germline V gene data show CDR1 as SGHRS and CDR2 as YFSETQ. V was shortened by 0 bases and J by 7 bases, with 7 bases between the two germline ends. CDR3 coding DNA: TGCGCCAGCAGCTTGGCTGGCGTGACCCAGTACTTC. Protein product: CASSLAGVTQYF.

This clonotype was detected many times. V and J are TRBV3-1 and TRBJ2-2; D gene unclear. The CDR3 has 12 amino acids. The germline V gene encodes CDR1 LGHDT and CDR2 YNNKEL (reference sequence). V was cut by 4 bases and J by 6 bases, with 6 bases left in between. The DNA for the CDR3 is TGTGCCAGCAGCCTCGCGCCCGGGGAGCTGTTTTTT. It codes for CASSLAPGELFF.

This clonotype turned up a few times. The CDR3, as DNA: TGTGCCAGCAGTCCCTCGACTAGTTCCTACAATGAGCAGTTCTTC. Protein product: CASSPSTSSYNEQFF. The chain has TRBV12-3 or TRBV12-4 and TRBJ2-1; tentative D call: TRBD2 (6 bases). The V end lost 5 bases, the J end lost 1 base, and 12 bases lay between the germline ends. This CDR3 is built from 15 residues.

This clonotype was detected only a few times. The V and J genes are TRBV7-8 and TRBJ2-5, with TRBD2 identical over 8 bases. After removal of 4 bases from V and 5 bases from J, the junction contained 9 bases not matched to a gene. Germline V gene lookup returns CDR1 SGHVS and CDR2 FQNEAQ. The CDR3 spans 15 residues. CDR3 in amino acids: CASSSAGGVGETQYF. CDR3 in DNA: TGTGCCAGCAGCTCTGCCGGGGGGGTGGGGGAGACCCAGTACTTC.

This clonotype was recorded a few times. The CDR3 loop reads CASSSGLAAYNEQFF. CDR3 nucleotides: TGTGCCAGCAGCTCCGGACTAGCGGCGTACAATGAGCAGTTCTTC. V and J are TRBV12-3 or TRBV12-4 and TRBJ2-1; 10 nucleotides line up with TRBD2. The J segment lost 4 bases and the V segment lost 6 bases, leaving 6 bases of the junction unmatched. This CDR3 spans 15 amino acids.

This clonotype occurred a few times. The chain uses TRBV7-9 and TRBJ2-7; D remains ambiguous. This CDR3 spans 14 amino acids. V was cut by 3 bases and J by 0 bases, with 9 bases left in between. Germline V lookup: CDR1 SEHNR, CDR2 FQNEAQ (reference sequence). In DNA form, the CDR3 reads TGTGCCAGCAGCTTTGGAAAGGTCTCCTACGAGCAGTACTTC. Translation gives CASSFGKVSYEQYF.

The J gene is TRBJ1-2, the V gene TRBV19; D not certain. The germline V gene encodes CDR1 LNHDA and CDR2 SQIVND (reference sequence). This CDR3 region has 13 residues. V lost 3 bases, J lost 2 bases, and 7 bases lay in between. The CDR3 protein is CASSMGENYGYTF. CDR3 in DNA: TGTGCCAGTAGTATGGGAGAGAACTATGGCTACACCTTC. The entire variable domain, with the rest obtained from reference TRBV19 and TRBJ1-2, is as follows: DGGITQSPKYLFRKEGQNVTLSCEQNLNHDAMYWYRQDPGQGLRLIYYSQIVNDFQKGDIAEGYSVSREKKESFPLTVTSAQKNPTAFYLCASSMGENYGYTFGSGTRLTVV.